The 23 T cell receptor beta chains presented below share a single source sample, sequenced in a study of OX40 agonist ivuxolimab in advanced cancers. The assay was immunoSEQ multiplex PCR, and TCRdb's table has in-frame clones only and misses some. The repertoire holds about 69,000 clones, with approximately 81% as singletons. The input for sequencing was CD4+ or CD8+ T cells sorted from blood, taken in a trial of the OX40 agonist ivuxolimab. These TCRs come from an adult with an advanced solid tumor such as melanoma, head and neck, liver or kidney cancer.

This chain links TRBV6-6 with TRBJ1-1, with 8 bases matching TRBD1. This CDR3 is built from 15 residues. CDR1 MNHNY and CDR2 SVGAGI come from the germline V gene (reference sequence). Trimming cost V 5 bases and J 3 bases; bases outside gene matches: 8. The chain's CDR3 is CASSPQGADDTEAFF. In DNA form, the CDR3 reads TGTGCCAGCAGTCCTCAGGGGGCGGATGACACTGAAGCTTTCTTT.

The genes are TRBV7-3 and TRBJ1-1; 8 positions match TRBD1. Germline assignment: CDR1 SGHTA and CDR2 FQGTGA. V dropped 6 bases and J dropped 4; count of bases not matched to a gene: 7. The CDR3 consists of 14 residues. This CDR3 is CASRPGQGSTEAFF. DNA of the CDR3: TGTGCCAGCAGGCCCGGACAGGGCAGCACTGAAGCTTTCTTT.

This clone occurred once. This rearrangement joins TRBV19 to TRBJ2-2; 10 positions agree with TRBD2. The V segment lost 0 bases and the J segment 5 bases; nucleotides outside the gene matches: 21. Germline values: CDR1 LNHDA, CDR2 SQIVND (reference sequence). The CDR3 length is 22 residues. The CDR3 protein is CASSIDRMGRLSGRASTGELFF. CDR3 sequence (DNA): TGTGCCAGTAGTATAGATCGAATGGGAAGGTTGAGCGGGAGGGCCAGTACCGGGGAGCTGTTTTTT.

The rearrangement joins TRBV30 to TRBJ1-5; the D is unclear. The germline V gene has CDR1 GTSNPN and CDR2 SVGIG (reference sequence). The germline V and J ends were trimmed by 1 base and 12 bases, with 4 bases remaining between them. This CDR3 contains 9 residues. CDR3 sequence: CAWSEGQHF. DNA for the CDR3: TGTGCCTGGAGTGAAGGCCAGCATTTT.

V gene TRBV28 combines with J gene TRBJ1-5; the D gene is possibly TRBD1 (5 bases). Trimming took 8 bases from V and 5 from J, leaving 13 bases between them. Germline V gene data show CDR1 as MDHEN and CDR2 as SYDVKM. This CDR3 has 13 residues. CDR3 in amino acids: CASGGRSDQPQHF. In DNA, the CDR3 is TGTGCCAGCGGGGGACGGAGCGATCAGCCCCAGCATTTT.

The chain combines TRBV6-6 with TRBJ1-2; D possibly corresponds to TRBD1 (5 bases). The V end was cut by 2 bases, the J end by 8 bases, with 18 bases between. The CDR3 has 15 amino acids. CDR1 is MNHNY, CDR2 SVGAGI, per germline (reference sequence). CDR3 amino acids: CASSYPAVMGEGYTF. In DNA, the CDR3 is TGTGCCAGCAGTTACCCGGCCGTGATGGGGGAGGGCTACACCTTC.

About this clone itself: In the same sample, other DNA sequences code for this CDR3. The chain employs TRBV4-3 and TRBJ2-7, with a possible D match to TRBD1 (6 bases). The CDR3 has 15 amino acids. Trimming took off 0 bases at V and 0 bases at J, with 9 bases between the two ends. The germline V gene encodes CDR1 LGHNA and CDR2 YSLEER. The CDR3 DNA follows: TGCGCCAGCAGCCAAGACAGGGGCCTCTCCTACGAGCAGTACTTC. Encoded protein: CASSQDRGLSYEQYF.

The chain recombines TRBV4-3 with TRBJ2-2; 10 nucleotides agree with TRBD1. The germline V gene encodes CDR1 LGHNA and CDR2 YSLEER. This CDR3 is built from 16 residues. The V gene end was trimmed by 1 base and the J gene end by 5 bases; junction bases not matched to a gene: 4. The DNA of the CDR3 is TGCGCCAGCAGCCAAGGGACAGGGGGGGATACCGGGGAGCTGTTTTTT. Amino acid sequence: CASSQGTGGDTGELFF.

The J gene is TRBJ2-5, the V gene TRBV6-5, with D possibly TRBD1 on 6 matching bases. From germline, CDR1 is MNHEY and CDR2 SVGAGI. This CDR3 is built from 15 residues. V was clipped by 2 bases and J by 1 base, with 11 bases between them. The CDR3 protein is CASSYGDRFQETQYF. The CDR3 DNA is TGTGCCAGCAGTTACGGTGACAGGTTCCAAGAGACCCAGTACTTC.

The rearrangement links TRBV2 to TRBJ1-1; D call uncertain. The germline CDR1 and CDR2 sequences are SNHLY and FYNNEI. The CDR3 length is 15 residues. V lost 5 bases to trimming and J lost 1 base, with 14 bases between them. In DNA, the CDR3 is TGTGCCAGCAGTATCAACCCAGCGGGGAACACTGAAGCTTTCTTT. Encoded protein: CASSINPAGNTEAFF.

This chain connects TRBV11-3 to TRBJ2-4; D is uncertain. Germline CDR1 is SGHNT and CDR2 is YENEEA. This CDR3 is built from 13 residues. The V gene lost 1 base and the J gene lost 7 bases, with 8 bases spanning the gap. The CDR3 protein is CASSLGSLNIQYF. Here the CDR3 DNA reads TGTGCCAGCAGCTTAGGAAGTCTGAACATTCAGTACTTC.

The chain has TRBV7-2 and TRBJ1-1; possible D gene TRBD1, 5 bases. Germline V gene lookup returns CDR1 SGHTA and CDR2 FQGNSA. Between the trimmed V and J ends, which lost 0 bases and 0 bases, there was a span of 8 bases. The CDR3 has 15 residues. CDR3 loop: CASSLAGAMNTEAFF. The CDR3 region has the DNA TGTGCCAGCAGCTTAGCCGGGGCTATGAACACTGAAGCTTTCTTT.

This chain connects TRBV5-4 to TRBJ1-6; possible D gene TRBD1, 6 bases. Trimming took 3 bases from V and 3 from J, leaving 16 bases between them. CDR3 length: 17 residues. The germline V gene has CDR1 SGHNT and CDR2 YYREEE (reference sequence). The CDR3 region is CASSSRNRDYYNSPLHF. The CDR3 DNA reads as TGTGCCAGCAGCTCCCGGAACAGGGACTACTATAATTCACCCCTCCACTTT. Drawing the rest from reference TRBV5-4 and TRBJ1-6, the complete variable domain is ETGVTQSPTHLIKTRGQQVTLRCSSQSGHNTVSWYQQALGQGPQFIFQYYREEENGRGNFPPRFSGLQFPNYSSELNVNALELDDSALYLCASSSRNRDYYNSPLHFGNGTRLTVT.

For the CDR3, the DNA is TGCGCCAGCAGCTTGGTAGGACAGGGAGGAACTGAAGCTTTCTTT. Translation gives CASSLVGQGGTEAFF. The chain combines TRBV5-1 with TRBJ1-1; TRBD1 agrees at 8 bases. Trimming at V came to 0 bases and at J to 5 bases, leaving 6 bases not matched to a gene. The CDR3 has 15 residues. Germline lookup yields CDR1 SGHRS and CDR2 YFSETQ.

This rearrangement joins TRBV29-1 to TRBJ2-3, with 7 bases matching TRBD1. This CDR3 spans 14 amino acids. The V and J ends lost 5 bases and 3 bases, in that order; junction bases with no gene match: 8. Germline CDR1 and CDR2: SQVTM and ANQGSEA. The CDR3 protein is CSVKPGQITDTQYF. CDR3 bases: TGCAGCGTTAAACCGGGACAGATAACAGATACGCAGTATTTT.

This chain connects TRBV19 to TRBJ2-1, with D uncertain. Trimming took 5 bases from V and 7 from J, leaving 9 bases between them. The V gene's germline CDR1 is LNHDA and CDR2 SQIVND (reference sequence). The CDR3 contains 12 residues. CDR3 nucleotide sequence: TGTGCCAGTAGTGATAGACAAAATGAGCAGTTCTTC. Translated, it gives CASSDRQNEQFF.

This chain joins TRBV2 and TRBJ2-7, with D hard to call. Germline V CDR1 and CDR2: SNHLY, FYNNEI. Trimming stripped 5 bases from V and 3 bases from J, with 8 bases between. The CDR3 is 12 amino acids. The CDR3 here is CASSWGYYEQYF. Here the CDR3 DNA reads TGTGCCAGCAGTTGGGGATACTACGAGCAGTACTTC.

This clone was picked up one time. The chain employs TRBV19 and TRBJ1-5; the match to TRBD1 covers 7 bases. CDR1 and CDR2 from the germline V gene are LNHDA and SQIVND (reference sequence). The trim removed 6 bases at V and 4 bases at J, leaving 9 bases unmatched. The length of the CDR3 is 15 residues. Here the CDR3 reads CASRPRDSLNQPQHF. In DNA form, the CDR3 reads TGTGCCAGTAGGCCTCGGGACAGCCTAAATCAGCCCCAGCATTTT.

This clone has more than one count but fewer than ten. The V call is TRBV5-1, the J call TRBJ2-5, with D perhaps matching TRBD1 (5 bases). The germline V gene encodes CDR1 SGHRS and CDR2 YFSETQ. V lost 0 bases, J lost 4 bases, and 7 bases lay in between. This CDR3 region has 13 residues. The CDR3 coding sequence is TGCGCCAGCAGCTTGGGGGGCGGAGAGACCCAGTACTTC. Translated: CASSLGGGETQYF.

The chain is built from TRBV20-1 and TRBJ2-7, with no clear D. Germline CDR1 DFQATT, CDR2 SNEGSKA (reference sequence). Trimming took 3 bases from V and 2 from J, leaving 5 bases between them. The CDR3 runs to 11 residues. The CDR3 DNA sequence: TGCAGTGCTAGGCAGGCCTACGAGCAGTACTTC. The encoded protein is CSARQAYEQYF.

The chain couples TRBV19 to TRBJ1-2; weak D call: TRBD1 (6 bases). The CDR3 spans 11 residues. Germline-derived CDR1 and CDR2 are LNHDA and SQIVND (reference sequence). The CDR3 bases are TGTGTCGCGGGGGACAAACGGAGCTACACCTTC. It codes for CVAGDKRSYTF.

This chain connects TRBV6-6 to TRBJ2-7; 8 positions match TRBD1. This CDR3 spans 15 amino acids. CDR1 is MNHNY and CDR2 is SVGAGI in the germline V gene (reference sequence). J lost 4 bases, V lost 8 bases, and 13 bases had no gene match. CDR3 protein: CASLSLRGQEYEQYF. In DNA form, the CDR3 reads TGTGCCAGCCTATCACTGAGGGGACAGGAGTACGAGCAGTACTTC.

This clone has a single count. This likely stems from a read error, as it lies one base from a far larger clone. At the DNA level, this CDR3 is encoded by other sequences in the same sample as well. CDR3: CASSLAGAYNSPLHF. The CDR3 nucleotides are TGCGCCAGCAGCTTGGCGGGGGCCTATAATTCACCCCTCCACTTT. The chain has TRBV5-1 and TRBJ1-6, with D tentatively TRBD1 (5 bases). The ends were cut back, 0 bases at V and 2 bases at J, with 6 bases in the middle. Germline-derived CDR1 and CDR2 are SGHRS and YFSETQ. This CDR3 has 15 amino acids.